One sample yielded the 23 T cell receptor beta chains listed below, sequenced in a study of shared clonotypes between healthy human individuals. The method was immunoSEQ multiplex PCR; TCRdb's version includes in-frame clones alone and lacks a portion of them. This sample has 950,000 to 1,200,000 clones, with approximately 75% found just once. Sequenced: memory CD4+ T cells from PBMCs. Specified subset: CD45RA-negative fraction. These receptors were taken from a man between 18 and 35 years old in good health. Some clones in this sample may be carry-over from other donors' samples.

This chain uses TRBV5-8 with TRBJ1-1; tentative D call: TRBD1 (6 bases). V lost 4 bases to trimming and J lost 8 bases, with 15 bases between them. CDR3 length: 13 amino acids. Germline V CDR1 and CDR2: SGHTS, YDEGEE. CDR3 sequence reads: CASSATRQDEAFF. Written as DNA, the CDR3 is TGTGCCAGCAGCGCCACCCGACAGGACGAAGCTTTCTTT.

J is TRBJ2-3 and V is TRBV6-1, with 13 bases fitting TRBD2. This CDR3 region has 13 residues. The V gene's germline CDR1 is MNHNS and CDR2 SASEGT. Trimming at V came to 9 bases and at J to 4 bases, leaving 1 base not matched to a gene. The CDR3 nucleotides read TGTGCCAGGGGGACTAGCGGGGCAGATACGCAGTATTTT. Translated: CARGTSGADTQYF.

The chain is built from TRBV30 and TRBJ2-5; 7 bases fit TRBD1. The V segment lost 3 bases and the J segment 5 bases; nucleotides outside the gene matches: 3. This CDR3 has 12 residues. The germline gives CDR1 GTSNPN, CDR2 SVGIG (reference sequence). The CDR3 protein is CAWRGGGETQYF. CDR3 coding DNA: TGTGCCTGGAGAGGGGGCGGGGAGACCCAGTACTTC.

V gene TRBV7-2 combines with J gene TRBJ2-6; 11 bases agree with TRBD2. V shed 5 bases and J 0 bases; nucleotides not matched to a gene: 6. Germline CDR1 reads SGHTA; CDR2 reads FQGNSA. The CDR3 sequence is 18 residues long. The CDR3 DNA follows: TGTGCCAGCAGCCCCCGACTAGCGGGAAGCTCTGGGGCCAACGTCCTGACTTTC. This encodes CASSPRLAGSSGANVLTF.

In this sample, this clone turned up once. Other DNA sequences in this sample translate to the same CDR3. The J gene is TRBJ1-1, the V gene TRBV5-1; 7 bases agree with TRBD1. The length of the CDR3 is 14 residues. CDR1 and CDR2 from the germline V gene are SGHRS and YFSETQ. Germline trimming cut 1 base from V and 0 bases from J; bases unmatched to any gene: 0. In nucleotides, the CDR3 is TGCGCCAGCAGCTTGACAGGGGTGAACACTGAAGCTTTCTTT. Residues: CASSLTGVNTEAFF.

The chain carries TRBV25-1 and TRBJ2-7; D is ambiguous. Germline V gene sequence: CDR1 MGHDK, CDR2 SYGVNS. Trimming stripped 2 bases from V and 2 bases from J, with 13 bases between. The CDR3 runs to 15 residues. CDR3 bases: TGTGCCAGCAGTGAACCAGGTGCCCTCACCTACGAGCAGTACTTC. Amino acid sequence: CASSEPGALTYEQYF.

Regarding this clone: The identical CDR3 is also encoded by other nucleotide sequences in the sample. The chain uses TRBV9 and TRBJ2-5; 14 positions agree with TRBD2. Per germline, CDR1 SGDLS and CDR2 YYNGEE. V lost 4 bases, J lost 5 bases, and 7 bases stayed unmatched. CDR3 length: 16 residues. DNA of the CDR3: TGTGCCAGCAGCCCCGGACTAGCGGGAGGCAGGGAGACCCAGTACTTC. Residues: CASSPGLAGGRETQYF.

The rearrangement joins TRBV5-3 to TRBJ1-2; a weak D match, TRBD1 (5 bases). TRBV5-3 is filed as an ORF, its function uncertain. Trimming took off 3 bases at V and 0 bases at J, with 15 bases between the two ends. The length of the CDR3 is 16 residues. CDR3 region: CARSSIPDNPNYGYTF. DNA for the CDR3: TGTGCCAGAAGCTCAATTCCGGACAACCCTAACTATGGCTACACCTTC.

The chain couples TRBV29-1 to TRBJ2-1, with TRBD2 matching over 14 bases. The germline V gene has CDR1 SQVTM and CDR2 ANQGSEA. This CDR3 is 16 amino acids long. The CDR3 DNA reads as TGCACCTTGTCTGGGACTAGCGGGAGCTCCTACAATGAGCAGTTCTTC. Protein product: CTLSGTSGSSYNEQFF.

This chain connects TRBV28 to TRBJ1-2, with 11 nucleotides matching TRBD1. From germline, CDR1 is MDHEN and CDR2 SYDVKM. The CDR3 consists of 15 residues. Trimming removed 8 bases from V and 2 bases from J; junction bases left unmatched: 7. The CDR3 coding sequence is TGTGCCAGCCAAACTCGGACAGGGGGCAACTATGGCTACACCTTC. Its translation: CASQTRTGGNYGYTF.

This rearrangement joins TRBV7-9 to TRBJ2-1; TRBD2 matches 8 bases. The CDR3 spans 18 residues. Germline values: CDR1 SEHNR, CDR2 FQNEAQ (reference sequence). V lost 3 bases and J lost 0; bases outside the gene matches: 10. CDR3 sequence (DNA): TGTGCCAGCAGCTTGTCGCCGGGAGGGCTTAGCTCCTACAATGAGCAGTTCTTC. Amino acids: CASSLSPGGLSSYNEQFF. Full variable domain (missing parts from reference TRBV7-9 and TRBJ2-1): DTGVSQNPRHKITKRGQNVTFRCDPISEHNRLYWYRQTLGQGPEFLTYFQNEAQLEKSRLLSDRFSAERPKGSFSTLEIQRTEQGDSAMYLCASSLSPGGLSSYNEQFFGPGTRLTVL.

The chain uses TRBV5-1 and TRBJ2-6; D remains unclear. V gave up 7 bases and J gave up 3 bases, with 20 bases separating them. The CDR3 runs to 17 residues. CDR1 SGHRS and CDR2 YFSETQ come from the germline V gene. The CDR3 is CASVTGGQAGGANVLTF. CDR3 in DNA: TGCGCCAGCGTTACGGGCGGCCAAGCTGGTGGGGCCAACGTCCTGACTTTC.

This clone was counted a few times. As DNA, the CDR3 is TGTGCCAGCAGCTTGGCGAGAGCGGAGAACACTGAAGCTTTCTTT. Amino acid sequence: CASSLARAENTEAFF. V is TRBV5-6 and J is TRBJ1-1, with unresolved D. The germline V gene has CDR1 SGHDT and CDR2 YYEEEE. V shed 0 bases and J shed 1 base, with 10 bases lying between them. The CDR3 loop spans 15 amino acids.

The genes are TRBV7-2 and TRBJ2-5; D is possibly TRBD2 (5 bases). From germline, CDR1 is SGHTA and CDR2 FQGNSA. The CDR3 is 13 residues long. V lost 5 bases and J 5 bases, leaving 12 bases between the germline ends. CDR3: CASSLRTGETQYF. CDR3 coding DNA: TGTGCCAGCAGCCTCCGCACGGGGGAGACCCAGTACTTC.

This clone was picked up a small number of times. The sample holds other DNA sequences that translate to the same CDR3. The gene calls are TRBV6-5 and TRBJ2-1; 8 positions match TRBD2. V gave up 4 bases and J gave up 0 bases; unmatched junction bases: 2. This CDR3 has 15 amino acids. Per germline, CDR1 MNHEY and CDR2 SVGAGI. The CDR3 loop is CASSLAGSSYNEQFF. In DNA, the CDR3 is TGTGCCAGCAGTTTAGCGGGATCCTCCTACAATGAGCAGTTCTTC.

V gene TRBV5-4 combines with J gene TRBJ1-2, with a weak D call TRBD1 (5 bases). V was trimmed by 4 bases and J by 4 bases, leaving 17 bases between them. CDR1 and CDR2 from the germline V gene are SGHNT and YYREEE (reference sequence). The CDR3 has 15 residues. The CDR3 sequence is CASSLQVSRGYGYTF. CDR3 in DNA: TGTGCCAGCAGCCTCCAAGTCTCAAGGGGCTATGGCTACACCTTC.

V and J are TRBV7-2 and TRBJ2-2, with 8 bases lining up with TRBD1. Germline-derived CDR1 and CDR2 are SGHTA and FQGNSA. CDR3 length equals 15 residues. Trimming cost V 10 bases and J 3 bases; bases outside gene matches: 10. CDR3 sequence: CATNSDRADTGELFF. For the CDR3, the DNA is TGTGCCACCAATTCGGACAGGGCGGACACCGGGGAGCTGTTTTTT. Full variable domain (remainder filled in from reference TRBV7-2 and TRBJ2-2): GAGVSQSPSNKVTEKGKDVELRCDPISGHTALYWYRQSLGQGLEFLIYFQGNSAPDKSGLPSDRFSAERTGGSVSTLTIQRTQQEDSAVYLCATNSDRADTGELFFGEGSRLTVL.

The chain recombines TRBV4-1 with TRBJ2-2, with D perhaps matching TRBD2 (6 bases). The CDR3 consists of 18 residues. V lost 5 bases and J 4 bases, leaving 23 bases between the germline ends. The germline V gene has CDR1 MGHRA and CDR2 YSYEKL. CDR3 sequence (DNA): TGCGCCAGCAGCTTCCCGCCGGGGACGGGGAGGACCACCGGGGAGCTGTTTTTT. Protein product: CASSFPPGTGRTTGELFF.

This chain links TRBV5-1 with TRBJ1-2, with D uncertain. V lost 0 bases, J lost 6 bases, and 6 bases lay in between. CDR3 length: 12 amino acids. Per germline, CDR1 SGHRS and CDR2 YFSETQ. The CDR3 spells CASSLVGDGYTF. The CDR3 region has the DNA TGCGCCAGCAGCTTGGTAGGAGATGGCTACACCTTC.

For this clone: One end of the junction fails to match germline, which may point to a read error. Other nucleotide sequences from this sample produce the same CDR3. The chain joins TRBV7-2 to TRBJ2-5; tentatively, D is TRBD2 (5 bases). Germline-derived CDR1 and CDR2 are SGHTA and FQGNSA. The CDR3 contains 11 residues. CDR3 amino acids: CASSSRETQYF. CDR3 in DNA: TGTGCCAGCAGCTCGAGGGAGACTCAGTACTTC.

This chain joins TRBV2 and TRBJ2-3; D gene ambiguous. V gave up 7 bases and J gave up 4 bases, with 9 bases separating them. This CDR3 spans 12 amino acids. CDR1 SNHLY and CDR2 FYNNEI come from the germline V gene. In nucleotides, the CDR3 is TGTGCCAGCAACGGTGTCGCAGATACGCAGTATTTT. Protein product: CASNGVADTQYF.

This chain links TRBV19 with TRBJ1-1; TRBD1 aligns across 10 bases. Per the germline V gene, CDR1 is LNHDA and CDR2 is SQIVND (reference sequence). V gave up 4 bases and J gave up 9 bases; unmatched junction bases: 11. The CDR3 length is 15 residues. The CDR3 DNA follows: TGTGCCAGTAGTACGCGACAGGGGGCCCCTCGTAAAGCTTTCTTT. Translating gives CASSTRQGAPRKAFF.

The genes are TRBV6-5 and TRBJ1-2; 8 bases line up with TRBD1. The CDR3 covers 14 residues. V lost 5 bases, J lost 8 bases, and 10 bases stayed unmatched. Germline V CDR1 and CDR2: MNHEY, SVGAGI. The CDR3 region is CASSPRTGRIGYTF. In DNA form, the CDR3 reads TGTGCCAGCAGTCCGAGGACAGGGAGGATCGGCTACACCTTC.